Included here is one TCR beta chain sequence, with context. As yet, its antigen is unknown. The data originate from a study of blood T cells in healthy people across ages. Whole-study findings and limits: Comparison with aged donors showed that long-lived donors had more naive CD4+ cells and higher diversity.

The use of a sample-barcoded 5' primer and a J-beta primer mix characterized a second PCR of about 7 to 12 cycles. Every single cDNA molecule received a tag from a template-switch adaptor with 12 random nucleotides. Each sample provided no less than 2.5 million CDR3-containing paired-end reads. TCRdb ran MiXCR on the 5' RACE reads and lists one entry per CDR3 protein. The table shows approximately 800,000 distinct CDR3 sequences, with about 56% occurring only once. This CDR3 contains 14 residues. Germline CDR1 SSHAT, CDR2 FNYEAQ (reference sequence). Unmatched junction bases numbered 6, after V lost 5 bases and J lost 6 bases.

Material for sequencing was blood. The chain combines TRBV7-7 with TRBJ2-1; 8 nucleotides line up with TRBD2. This TCR was sampled from a middle-aged man in good health. DNA of the CDR3: TGTGCCAGCAGCCAAAGCGGGAGTGGCAATGAGCAGTTCTTC. Amino acids: CASSQSGSGNEQFF.